This T cell receptor beta chain appears in the sequencing data of a study of post-analysis software for immune sequencing data. Study information: Relapsing-remitting, secondary progressive and progressive-relapsing multiple sclerosis were all included among the disease courses.

Broader study findings: Five or six TRBV segments, TRBV5-6, TRBV5-1 and TRBV20-1 among them, were found more frequent in patients than controls. Co-batched samples clustered tightly together by F measure. Diversity measured as normalized Chao1 was significantly lower in multiple sclerosis patients than in controls.

This CDR3 has 11 amino acids. Germline loops: CDR1 LGHNT, CDR2 FRNRAP. V was clipped by 4 bases and J by 10 bases, with 9 bases between them. Unique molecular identifiers were carried by the TCR beta cDNA libraries. T cells numbering about 0.95 to 10 million yielded 500,000 or so cDNA molecules. TCRdb independently ran MiXCR on the PCR reads; one entry per CDR3 protein. Of hundreds of thousands of distinct CDR3 sequences listed, 25% to 30% are singletons. On this clonotype itself: Its antigen is not known.

The gene calls are TRBV12-5 and TRBJ2-3, with D tentatively TRBD1 (6 bases). The TCR sequence derives from a girl aged 5-17 years with multiple sclerosis. The sequencing input was blood. The chain's CDR3 is CASGSGTSQYF. CDR3 DNA sequence: TGTGCTAGTGGTTCCGGGACATCGCAGTATTTT.